Listed here is a single T cell receptor (beta chain). A few counts support this clonotype. The clone's antigen remains unknown. Within one base of it there is no much larger clone, and no base qualities were kept. The donors were roughly 40 Caucasian individuals from Russia, aged roughly 6 to 100 years, who were systemically healthy. Roughly 11 milliliters of peripheral blood were drawn from each donor into EDTA-treated Vacutainer tubes. Ficoll-Paque density-gradient centrifugation was used to isolate PBMCs, with at least 7 million obtained per sample. Trizol reagent was used to extract total RNA from PBMCs, with at least 5.5 micrograms per sample. For every donor, flow cytometry on a PBMC aliquot measured the percentage of naive CD45RAhigh/CD27high T cells. Library preparation employed 5' RACE. For sequencing, an Illumina HiSeq 2500 was employed. The second PCR ran for about 6 to 12 cycles and used a J-beta primer mix along with a sample-barcoded 5' primer. Each TCR beta cDNA molecule received a unique molecular identifier from a template-switch 5' adaptor carrying 12 random nucleotides. Each sample yielded at least 2.5 million CDR3-containing paired-end reads. All of the RNA was converted into first-strand cDNA using the Mint cDNA synthesis kit, with a TRBC-specific oligonucleotide serving as the primer. After uracil-DNA glycosylase treatment, a first 18-cycle PCR used universal primers M1SS and BC2_uni_R on all cDNA. The authors processed their data as follows. Normalization of each sample was performed by random selection of 1 million high-quality reads, each carrying a distinct molecular identifier. Instead of being binned into consensus sequences, reads that shared molecular identifiers were thrown out. MiTCR, set to a Q25 quality threshold and the strictest error-elimination algorithm, was used for CDR3 identification, clonotype clustering and error correction. A nonparametric unseen species model with Euler transformation was used to estimate a lower bound on total TCR beta diversity. TCRdb itself trimmed the public reads at Q25 with fastp, ran MiXCR and retained productive beta chains. Entries are consolidated by CDR3 protein sequence, retaining the most common genes and DNA. TCRdb, not the authors, supplied the V and J calls. This sample has some 1.1 million distinct CDR3 sequences in its table, and about two fifths of those were observed once. Roughly 14% of the sample is in the top ten clones.

The entry originates in a study of blood T cells in healthy people across ages (dated by TCRdb to the mid-2010s). Describing the broader study: In model experiments, roughly one uniquely barcoded TCR beta cDNA molecule per two T cells was captured by template switching. The study measured age-related changes in TCR beta repertoire diversity using deep sequencing normalized with unique cDNA molecular identifiers. Donors were grouped into four age groups: young (average 16 years), middle-aged (39), aged (about 59) and long-lived (just over 80). To avoid experimental bias, donors of different ages were spread randomly across the sequencing lanes. Using the same blood draw, the study looked at two additional independent replicas of 1 million unique cDNA reads for two donors, one aged 18 to 30 and the other aged 80 or older. What the study reported, not specific to this receptor: A strong correlation was found between observed TCR beta diversity and the percentage of naive T cells measured by flow cytometry. Observed TCR beta diversity per million T cells fell roughly linearly with age, and a significant reduction was already apparent by age approximately 40. Bulk unsorted PBMC profiling prevented conclusive comparison of naive and antigen-experienced compartments. The long-lived group showed more naive CD4+ T cells, fewer expanded clones and increased TCR diversity than the aged group, suggesting age selection. The CMV infection status of donors was not known, potentially confounding age-related changes in expanded clonotypes. Estimates of total diversity from one million sequenced T cells were regarded as lower bounds and underestimates.

Trimming removed 1 base from V and 3 bases from J, leaving 9 bases between the germline ends. Based on the germline V gene, the CDR1 and CDR2 sequences are MGHRA and YSYEKL. From the cysteine up to the phenylalanine, the CDR3 has a length of 14 residues. Only the CDR3 part of the read is kept: 42 bases, read in frame from the first base. The rearrangement combines TRBV4-1 with TRBJ1-2; the D gene cannot be resolved reliably. Sequenced material: blood. The sequence derives from a man younger than 35 in good health. The base sequence is TGCGCCAGCAGCCAAGTCAACAGAGACTATGGCTACACCTTC. This codes for CASSQVNRDYGYTF.